This T cell receptor beta chain originates from a study of control samples from healthy donors and cancer patients (dated by TCRdb to 2020 to 2021). V is clipped by 3 bases and J by 1 base, and the sequence between their germline boundaries is 10 bases long. The CDR3 spans 14 residues, from the cysteine through the phenylalanine. Of all the DNA, just the CDR3 is kept, 42 bases in frame from base 1. CDR1 and CDR2 (SGHTS, YDEGEE) derive from the germline V gene. The library was built by means of the immunoSEQ multiplex PCR assay. The table comes from immuneACCESS by way of TCRdb, which keeps in-frame sequences with V and J called. Part of the clones is missing from these tables; in studies checked, under half for an unresolved V gene and the rest for unknown reasons. The sample includes almost 90,000 clones, with roughly 86% observed a single time. Jointly, the top ten make up roughly 20% of the sample.

Regarding this clone: The specificity of this receptor is unknown. One base away there is no much larger clone; base qualities are not given.

This receptor was taken from a man younger than 45 in good health. What was sequenced was blood. The receptor chain draws on TRBV5-8 and TRBJ2-5; TRBD1 is a possible D gene, resting on 6 matching bases. The DNA sequence is as follows: TGTGCCAGCAGCTGGGGACAAATCCAAGAGACCCAGTACTTC. It specifies CASSWGQIQETQYF.